The 6 T cell receptor beta chains below come from one sample, sequenced in a study of T-cell reconstitution after alpha-beta-depleted transplantation in children (dated by TCRdb to between 2015 and 2016). The library was generated by PCR. Sequencing instrument: Illumina HiSeq 2500. TCR library preparation used molecular barcoding, with unique molecular identifiers applied to normalize quantification of the TCRbeta repertoire. TCRdb ran its own pipeline on the public reads, namely fastp trimming at Q25 and MiXCR clone calling, and kept in-frame beta chains. Merged by CDR3 protein, the rows form single entries marked with the most common genes and DNA. In all, the sample holds just under 550,000 distinct CDR3 sequences, and about 17% of those were seen once. Around 3.3% of the sample is in the top ten clones. The sample here was PBMCs from the stem cell graft donor, taken from the stem cell graft. These TCRs come from a human donor who donated a stem cell graft to a child with acute lymphoblastic leukemia.

The chain recombines TRBV10-3 with TRBJ2-7; D unresolved. CDR3 size: 14 residues. V lost 3 bases and J 2 bases, leaving 11 bases between the germline ends. CDR1 and CDR2 (germline): ENHRY, SYGVKD. In DNA form, the CDR3 reads TGTGCCATCAGTGACGCCGCCCCCCCCTACGAGCAGTACTTC. Amino acids: CAISDAAPPYEQYF.

This clonotype was found a few times. The chain combines TRBV3-1 with TRBJ2-1; 8 nucleotides match TRBD2. There are 17 residues in the CDR3. The J segment lost 16 bases and the V segment lost 0 bases, leaving 20 bases of the junction unmatched. Germline V CDR1 and CDR2: LGHDT, YNNKEL (reference sequence). The CDR3 here is CASSQEAAGGGVPRNFF. The CDR3 DNA reads TGTGCCAGCAGCCAAGAAGCGGCGGGAGGCGGGGTGCCTCGCAACTTCTTC.

This clonotype was seen only a few times. The chain combines TRBV2 with TRBJ1-2; 7 nucleotides match TRBD1. The CDR3 length is 16 residues. Per germline, CDR1 SNHLY and CDR2 FYNNEI. With V trimmed by 8 bases and J by 0 bases, 12 bases remained unmatched. This CDR3 reads CASGSRDRGSNYGYTF. CDR3 sequence (DNA): TGTGCCAGCGGTTCGCGGGACAGAGGATCTAACTATGGCTACACCTTC.

V gene TRBV20-1 combines with J gene TRBJ2-2, with TRBD2 matching over 14 bases. This CDR3 comprises 16 residues. CDR1 DFQATT and CDR2 SNEGSKA come from the germline V gene (reference sequence). The ends lost 3 bases at V and 5 bases at J; junction bases unmatched: 5. CDR3 loop: CSARGLAGDYTGELFF. CDR3 DNA sequence: TGCAGTGCTAGGGGACTAGCGGGAGATTATACCGGGGAGCTGTTTTTT.

The chain has TRBV21-1 and TRBJ2-4; the table's TRBD2 call for D was not verified on the DNA. TRBV21-1 is a documented pseudogene. CDR3 length equals 14 residues. The CDR3 sequence is CAQSLRALGNIQYF. As DNA, the CDR3 is TGTGCGCAAAGTTTGAGGGCCTTGGGAAACATTCAGTACTTC.

This clonotype appeared a few times. The V gene is TRBV25-1, the J gene TRBJ2-7, with D possibly TRBD1 on 6 matching bases. This CDR3 has 13 amino acids. V lost 2 bases and J lost 3, with 8 bases in between. Germline-derived CDR1 and CDR2 are MGHDK and SYGVNS. CDR3 nucleotide sequence: TGTGCCAGCAGTGAACTGGACAGCTACGAGCAGTACTTC. Encoded protein: CASSELDSYEQYF.